The source of this T cell receptor beta chain is a study of identical twins. This clonotype was detected a few times. TCRdb called the 5' RACE reads again in MiXCR, with one record for every CDR3 protein. Counted here are some 500,000 distinct CDR3 sequences, less than 25% occurring once; the ten biggest clones make up around 0.91%. The CDR3 is made up of 17 amino acids. J gave up 2 bases and V 2 bases, and 6 bases lay outside the gene matches. Germline lookup yields CDR1 ENHRY and CDR2 SYGVKD. These same data were also listed under a study on T cells expressing NK-cell markers.

The chain joins TRBV10-3 to TRBJ2-3; 11 bases agree with TRBD2. The sequenced material came from CD4+ T cells sorted from blood. The sequence was collected from a woman aged 18-30 years in good health. The DNA of the CDR3 is TGTGCCATCAGTGAGCCGGGACTAGCGGATCTCACAGATACGCAGTATTTT. Its protein is CAISEPGLADLTDTQYF.